The rows below give T cell receptor beta chains drawn from one sample of a study of cytomegalovirus exposure and HLA in healthy donors. Sequencing was performed with immunoSEQ multiplex PCR; in TCRdb, only in-frame clones are kept and a portion is missing. The table records 70,000 or so clones, 94% of them present only once. The material sequenced was PBMCs. The receptors here all came from a man younger than 30 in good health and CMV-seropositive. Each CDR3 is given with its conserved first and last residue. The order of the fields is J gene, D gene, V gene, CDR3 protein. A D gene is named only where the DNA matches it firmly.

>TRBJ2-5|NA|TRBV27
CASSFREGETQYF
>TRBJ2-2|NA|TRBV19
CASTNGANTGELFF
>TRBJ1-1|TRBD1|TRBV30
CAWETGGMTFF
>TRBJ2-3|TRBD2|TRBV9
CASSVGELAGGTQYF
>TRBJ2-7|TRBD1|TRBV6-6
CASSYSRGTGVEQYF
>TRBJ2-7|TRBD1|TRBV9
CASSATGTGNYEQYF
>TRBJ2-2|NA|TRBV7-2
CASSSRTRTGELFF
>TRBJ2-7|NA|TRBV10-1
CASSENRGYYEQYF
>TRBJ1-2|TRBD1|TRBV16
CASSQYGQGAGDGYTF
>TRBJ2-7|TRBD2|TRBV30
CAWRRGTSEYF
>TRBJ2-7|NA|TRBV7-6
CASSSFRGTSYEQYF
>TRBJ1-1|NA|TRBV25-1
CASSVTRQTNTEAFF
>TRBJ2-3|NA|TRBV29-1
CSVLWPFGRDTQYF
>TRBJ2-3|NA|TRBV9
CASSVRDNTDTQYF
>TRBJ2-1|TRBD2|TRBV28
CASSLAGAFYEQFF
>TRBJ1-1|NA|TRBV29-1
CSVPRGITEAFF
>TRBJ2-4|NA|TRBV30
CAWRGGIDIQYF
>TRBJ1-1|TRBD1|TRBV5-1
CASSLAGTGNTEAFF
>TRBJ2-5|NA|TRBV6-6
CASSYSIRQETQYF
>TRBJ1-1|NA|TRBV28
CASSIPRGNTEAFF
>TRBJ2-7|TRBD2|TRBV5-1
CASSLSGSSYEQYF
>TRBJ2-4|NA|TRBV21-1
CAIPKHRKNIQYF
>TRBJ2-5|NA|TRBV5-8
CASSRRGVGGETQYF
>TRBJ2-1|NA|TRBV5-1
CASSLGVINEQFF
>TRBJ1-5|NA|TRBV6-1
CASIRADNQPQHF
>TRBJ2-3|NA|TRBV25-1
CASSEQDSSTDTQYF
>TRBJ2-7|NA|TRBV5-1
CASSLVRRSSTYEQYF
>TRBJ2-7|TRBD1|TRBV28
CACLGTGLAYEQYF
>TRBJ2-2|TRBD1|TRBV4-2
CASSPRTGTGELFF
>TRBJ1-1|NA|TRBV5-1
CASSLVGGLVEAFF